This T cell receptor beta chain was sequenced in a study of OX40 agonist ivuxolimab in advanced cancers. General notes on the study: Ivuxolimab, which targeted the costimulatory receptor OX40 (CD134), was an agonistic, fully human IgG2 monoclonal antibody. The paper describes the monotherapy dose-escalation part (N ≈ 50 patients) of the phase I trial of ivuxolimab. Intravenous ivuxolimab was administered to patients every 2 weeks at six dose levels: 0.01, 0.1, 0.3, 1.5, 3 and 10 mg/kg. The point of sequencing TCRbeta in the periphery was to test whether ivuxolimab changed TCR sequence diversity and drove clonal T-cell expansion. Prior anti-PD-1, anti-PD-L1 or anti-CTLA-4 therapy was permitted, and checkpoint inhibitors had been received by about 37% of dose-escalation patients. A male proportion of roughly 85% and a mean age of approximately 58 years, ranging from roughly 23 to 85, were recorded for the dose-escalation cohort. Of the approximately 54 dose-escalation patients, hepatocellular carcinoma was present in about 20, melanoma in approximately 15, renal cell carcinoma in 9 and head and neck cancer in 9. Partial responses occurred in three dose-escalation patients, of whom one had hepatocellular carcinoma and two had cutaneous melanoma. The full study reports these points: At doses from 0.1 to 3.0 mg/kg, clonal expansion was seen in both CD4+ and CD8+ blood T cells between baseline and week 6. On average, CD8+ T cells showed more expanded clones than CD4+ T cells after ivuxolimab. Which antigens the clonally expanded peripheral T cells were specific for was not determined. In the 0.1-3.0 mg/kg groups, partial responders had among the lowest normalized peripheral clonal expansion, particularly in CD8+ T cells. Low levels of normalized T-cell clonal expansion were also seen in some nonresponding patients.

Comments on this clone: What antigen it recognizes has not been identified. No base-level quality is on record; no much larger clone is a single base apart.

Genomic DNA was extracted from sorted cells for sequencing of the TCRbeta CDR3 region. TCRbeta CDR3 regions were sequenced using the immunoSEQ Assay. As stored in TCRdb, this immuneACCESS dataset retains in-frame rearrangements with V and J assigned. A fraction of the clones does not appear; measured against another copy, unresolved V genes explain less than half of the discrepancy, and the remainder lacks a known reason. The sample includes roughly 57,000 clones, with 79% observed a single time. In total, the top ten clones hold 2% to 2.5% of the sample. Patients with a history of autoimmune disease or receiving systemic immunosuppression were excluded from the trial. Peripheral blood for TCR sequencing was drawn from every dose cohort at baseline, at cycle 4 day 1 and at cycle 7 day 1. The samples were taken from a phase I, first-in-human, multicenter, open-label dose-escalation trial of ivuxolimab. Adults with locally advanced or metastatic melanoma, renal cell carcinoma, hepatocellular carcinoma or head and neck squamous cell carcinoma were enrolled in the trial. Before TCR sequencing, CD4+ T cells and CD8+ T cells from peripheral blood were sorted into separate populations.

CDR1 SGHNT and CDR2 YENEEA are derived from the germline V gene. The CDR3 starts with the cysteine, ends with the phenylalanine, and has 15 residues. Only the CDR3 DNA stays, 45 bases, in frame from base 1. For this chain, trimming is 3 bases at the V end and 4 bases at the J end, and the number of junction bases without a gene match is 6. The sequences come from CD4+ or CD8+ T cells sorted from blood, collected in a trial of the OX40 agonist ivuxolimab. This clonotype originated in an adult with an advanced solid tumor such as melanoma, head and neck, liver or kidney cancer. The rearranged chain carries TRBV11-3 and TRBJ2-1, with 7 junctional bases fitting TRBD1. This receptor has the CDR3 CASSLRQGVYNEQFF. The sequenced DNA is TGTGCCAGCAGCTTGCGGCAGGGGGTTTACAATGAGCAGTTCTTC. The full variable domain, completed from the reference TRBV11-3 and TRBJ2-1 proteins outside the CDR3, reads EAGVVQSPRYKIIEKKQPVAFWCNPISGHNTLYWYLQNLGQGPELLIRYENEEAVDDSQLPKDRFSAERLKGVDSTLKIQPAELGDSAVYLCASSLRQGVYNEQFFGPGTRLTVL.